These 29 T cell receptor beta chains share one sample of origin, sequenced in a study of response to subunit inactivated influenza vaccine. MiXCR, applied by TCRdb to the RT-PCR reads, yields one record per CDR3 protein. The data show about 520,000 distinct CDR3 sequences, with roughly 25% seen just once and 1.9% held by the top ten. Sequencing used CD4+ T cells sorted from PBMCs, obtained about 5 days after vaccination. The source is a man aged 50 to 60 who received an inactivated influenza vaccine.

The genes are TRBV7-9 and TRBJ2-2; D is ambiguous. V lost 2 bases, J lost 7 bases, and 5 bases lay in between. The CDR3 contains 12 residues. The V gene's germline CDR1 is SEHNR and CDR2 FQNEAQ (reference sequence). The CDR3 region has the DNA TGTGCCAGCAGCTTACCGAGCGGGGAGCTGTTTTTT. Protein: CASSLPSGELFF.

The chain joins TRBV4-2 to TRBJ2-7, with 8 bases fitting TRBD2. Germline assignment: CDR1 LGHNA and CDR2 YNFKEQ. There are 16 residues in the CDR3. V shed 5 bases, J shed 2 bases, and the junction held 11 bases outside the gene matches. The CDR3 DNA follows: TGTGCCAGCAGCGAAAATAGCGGGATAGAGGCCTACGAGCAGTACTTC. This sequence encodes CASSENSGIEAYEQYF.

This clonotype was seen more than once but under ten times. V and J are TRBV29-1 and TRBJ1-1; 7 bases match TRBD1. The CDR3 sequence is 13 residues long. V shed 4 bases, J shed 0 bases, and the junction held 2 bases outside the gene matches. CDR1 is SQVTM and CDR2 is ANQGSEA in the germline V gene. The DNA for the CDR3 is TGCAGCGTTGTTGGGACAGTGAACACTGAAGCTTTCTTT. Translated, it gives CSVVGTVNTEAFF.

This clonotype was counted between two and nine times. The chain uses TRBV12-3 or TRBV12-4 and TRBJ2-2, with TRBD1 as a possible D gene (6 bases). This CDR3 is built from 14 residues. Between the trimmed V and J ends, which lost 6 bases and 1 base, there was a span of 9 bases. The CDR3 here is CASSQTGNTGELFF. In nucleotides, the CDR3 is TGTGCCAGCAGCCAGACAGGGAACACCGGGGAGCTGTTTTTT.

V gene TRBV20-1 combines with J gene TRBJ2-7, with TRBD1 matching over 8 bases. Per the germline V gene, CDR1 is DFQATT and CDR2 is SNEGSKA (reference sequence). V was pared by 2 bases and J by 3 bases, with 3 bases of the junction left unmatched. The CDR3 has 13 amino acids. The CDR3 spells CSARHRGIYEQYF. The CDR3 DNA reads TGCAGTGCTAGACACAGGGGGATCTACGAGCAGTACTTC.

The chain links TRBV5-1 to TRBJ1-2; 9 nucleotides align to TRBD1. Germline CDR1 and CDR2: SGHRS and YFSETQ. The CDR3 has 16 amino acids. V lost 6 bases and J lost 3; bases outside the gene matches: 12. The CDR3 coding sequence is TGCGCCAGCACTACTACGGGACAGGGAAAAGACTATGGCTACACCTTC. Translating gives CASTTTGQGKDYGYTF.

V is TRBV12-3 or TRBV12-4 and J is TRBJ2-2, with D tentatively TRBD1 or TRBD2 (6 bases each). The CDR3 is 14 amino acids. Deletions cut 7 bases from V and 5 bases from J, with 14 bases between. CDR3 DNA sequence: TGTGCCAGCAATAAAGGAGGGGGTACCGGGGAGCTGTTTTTT. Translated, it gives CASNKGGGTGELFF.

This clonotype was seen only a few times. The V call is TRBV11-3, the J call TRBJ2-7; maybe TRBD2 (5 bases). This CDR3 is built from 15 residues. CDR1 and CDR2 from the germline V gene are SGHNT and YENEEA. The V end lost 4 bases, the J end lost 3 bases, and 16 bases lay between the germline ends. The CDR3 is CASSYRSGVDYEQYF. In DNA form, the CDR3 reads TGTGCCAGCAGCTACCGCTCCGGGGTCGACTACGAGCAGTACTTC. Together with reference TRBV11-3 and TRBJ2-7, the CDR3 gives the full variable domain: EAGVVQSPRYKIIEKKQPVAFWCNPISGHNTLYWYLQNLGQGPELLIRYENEEAVDDSQLPKDRFSAERLKGVDSTLKIQPAELGDSAVYLCASSYRSGVDYEQYFGPGTRLTVT.

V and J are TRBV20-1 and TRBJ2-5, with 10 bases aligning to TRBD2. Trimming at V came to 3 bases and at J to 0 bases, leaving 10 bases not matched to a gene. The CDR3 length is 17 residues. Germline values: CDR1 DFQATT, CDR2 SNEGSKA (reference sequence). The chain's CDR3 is CSASGVLAGADQETQYF. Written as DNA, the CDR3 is TGCAGTGCTAGTGGTGTGCTAGCGGGGGCAGACCAAGAGACCCAGTACTTC.

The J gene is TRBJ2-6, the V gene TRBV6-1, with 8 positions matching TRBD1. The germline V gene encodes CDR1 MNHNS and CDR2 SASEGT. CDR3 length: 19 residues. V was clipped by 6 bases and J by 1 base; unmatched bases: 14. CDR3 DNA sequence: TGTGCCAGCAGCCGCCCCTCCGACAGGGGTATGTCTGGGGCCAACGTCCTGACTTTC. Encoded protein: CASSRPSDRGMSGANVLTF.

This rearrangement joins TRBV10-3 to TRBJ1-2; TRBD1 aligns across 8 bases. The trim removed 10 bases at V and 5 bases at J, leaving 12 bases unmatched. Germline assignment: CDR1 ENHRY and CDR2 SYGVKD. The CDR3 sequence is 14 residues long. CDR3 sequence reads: CATKDSQGGYGYTF. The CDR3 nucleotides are TGTGCCACGAAAGACTCACAGGGGGGGTATGGCTACACCTTC.

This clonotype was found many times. The CDR3, as DNA: TGTGCCAGCAGTAAAGGGACAGCCCGTAACAATGAGCAGTTCTTC. It translates to CASSKGTARNNEQFF. V and J are TRBV4-2 and TRBJ2-1; 7 bases are shared with TRBD1. The CDR3 is made up of 15 amino acids. The germline V gene encodes CDR1 LGHNA and CDR2 YNFKEQ. V lost 6 bases to trimming and J lost 5 bases; unmatched junction nucleotides: 10.

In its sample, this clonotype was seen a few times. CDR3 sequence: CASSFWREGHEQYF. Written as DNA, the CDR3 is TGCGCCAGCAGCTTCTGGCGGGAGGGTCACGAGCAGTACTTC. The chain couples TRBV5-1 to TRBJ2-7; TRBD2 aligns across 9 bases. The junction had 5 bases not matched to a gene; V was cut back by 2 bases and J by 5 bases. Germline V gene data show CDR1 as SGHRS and CDR2 as YFSETQ. The CDR3 runs to 14 residues.

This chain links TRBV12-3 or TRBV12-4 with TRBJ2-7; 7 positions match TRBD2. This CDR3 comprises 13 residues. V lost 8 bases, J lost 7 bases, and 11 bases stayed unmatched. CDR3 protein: CASGSGMSFEQYF. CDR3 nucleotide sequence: TGTGCCAGCGGAAGCGGGATGAGCTTTGAGCAGTACTTC.

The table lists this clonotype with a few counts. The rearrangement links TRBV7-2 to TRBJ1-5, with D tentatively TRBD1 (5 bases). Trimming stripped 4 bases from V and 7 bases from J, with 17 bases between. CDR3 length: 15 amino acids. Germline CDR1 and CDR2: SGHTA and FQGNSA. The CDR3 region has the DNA TGTGCCAGCAGCTCCCTTGCGGGGCCGGGGCAGCCCCAGCATTTT. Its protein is CASSSLAGPGQPQHF.

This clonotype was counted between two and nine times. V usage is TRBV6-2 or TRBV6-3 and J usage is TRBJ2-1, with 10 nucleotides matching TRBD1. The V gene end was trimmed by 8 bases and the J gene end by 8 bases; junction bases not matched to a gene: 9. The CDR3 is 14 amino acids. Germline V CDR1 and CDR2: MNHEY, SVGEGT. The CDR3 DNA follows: TGTGCCAGCGGCCGCCGGGACAGGGGACATGAGCAGTTCTTC. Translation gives CASGRRDRGHEQFF.

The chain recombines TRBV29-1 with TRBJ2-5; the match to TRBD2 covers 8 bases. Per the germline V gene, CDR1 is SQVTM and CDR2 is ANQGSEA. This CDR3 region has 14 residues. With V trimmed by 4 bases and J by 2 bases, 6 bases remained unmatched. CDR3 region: CSVGVAGRQETQYF. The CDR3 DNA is TGCAGCGTTGGCGTAGCGGGGAGGCAAGAGACCCAGTACTTC.

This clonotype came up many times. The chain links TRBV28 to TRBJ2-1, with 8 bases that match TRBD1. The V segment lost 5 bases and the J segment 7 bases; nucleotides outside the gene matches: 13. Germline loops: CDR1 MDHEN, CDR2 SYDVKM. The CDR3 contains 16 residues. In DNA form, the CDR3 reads TGTGCCAGCAGTAGGCCATCAGGGGGCGCGGGAAATGAGCAGTTCTTC. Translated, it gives CASSRPSGGAGNEQFF.

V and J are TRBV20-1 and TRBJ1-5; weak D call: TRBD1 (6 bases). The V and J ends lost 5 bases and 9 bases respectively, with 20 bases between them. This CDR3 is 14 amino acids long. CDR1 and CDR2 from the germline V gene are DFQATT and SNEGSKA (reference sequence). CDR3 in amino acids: CSARTGTSDRPQHF. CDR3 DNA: TGCAGTGCTCGTACCGGGACATCCGATAGGCCCCAGCATTTT.

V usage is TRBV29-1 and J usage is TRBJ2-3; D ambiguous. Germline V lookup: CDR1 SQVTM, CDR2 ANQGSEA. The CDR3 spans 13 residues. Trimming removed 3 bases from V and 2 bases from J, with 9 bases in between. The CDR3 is CSVDTANTDTQYF. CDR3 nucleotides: TGCAGCGTTGACACGGCGAACACAGATACGCAGTATTTT.

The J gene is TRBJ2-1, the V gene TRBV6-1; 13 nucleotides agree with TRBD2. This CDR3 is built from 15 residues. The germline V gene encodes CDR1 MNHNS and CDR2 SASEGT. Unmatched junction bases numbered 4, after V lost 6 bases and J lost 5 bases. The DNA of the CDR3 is TGTGCCAGCAGAACGGGACTAGCGGGGAACAATGAGCAGTTCTTC. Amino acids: CASRTGLAGNNEQFF.

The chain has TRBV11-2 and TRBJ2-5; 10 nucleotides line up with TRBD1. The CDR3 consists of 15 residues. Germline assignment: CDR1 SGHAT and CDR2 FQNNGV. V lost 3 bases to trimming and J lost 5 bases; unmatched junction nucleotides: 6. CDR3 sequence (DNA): TGTGCCAGCAGCTTCCTGGACAGGGGGTTCGAGACCCAGTACTTC. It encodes CASSFLDRGFETQYF.

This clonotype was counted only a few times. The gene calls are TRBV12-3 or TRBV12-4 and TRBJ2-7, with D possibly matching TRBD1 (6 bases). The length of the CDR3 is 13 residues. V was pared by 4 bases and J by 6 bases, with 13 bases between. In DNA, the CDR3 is TGTGCCAGCAGTTCTCTACAGGGCGCCGAGCAGTACTTC. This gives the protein CASSSLQGAEQYF.

For the CDR3, the DNA is TGTGCCAGCAGTTACACGGGACAGGGGTACACAGATACGCAGTATTTT. Translating gives CASSYTGQGYTDTQYF. This chain connects TRBV6-2 or TRBV6-3 to TRBJ2-3; 10 bases line up with TRBD1. This CDR3 has 16 amino acids. V shed 2 bases and J 2 bases; nucleotides not matched to a gene: 4. Germline loops: CDR1 MNHEY, CDR2 SVGEGT.

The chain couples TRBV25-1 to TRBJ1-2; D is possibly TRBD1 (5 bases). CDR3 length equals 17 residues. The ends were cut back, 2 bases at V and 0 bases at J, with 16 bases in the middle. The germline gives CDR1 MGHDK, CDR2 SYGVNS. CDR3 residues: CASSEKQAGRSNYGYTF. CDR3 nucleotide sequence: TGTGCCAGCAGTGAAAAACAGGCAGGCCGATCTAACTATGGCTACACCTTC.

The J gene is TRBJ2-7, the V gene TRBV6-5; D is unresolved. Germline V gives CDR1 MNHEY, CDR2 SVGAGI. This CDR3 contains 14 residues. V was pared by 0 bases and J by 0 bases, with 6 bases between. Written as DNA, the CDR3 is TGTGCCAGCAGTTACTCGCCCAGCTCCTACGAGCAGTACTTC. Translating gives CASSYSPSSYEQYF.

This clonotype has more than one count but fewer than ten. CDR3 protein: CASSVDTGQGYYEQYF. The CDR3 DNA reads TGTGCCAGCAGCGTTGATACTGGACAGGGATACTACGAGCAGTACTTC. The chain has TRBV9 and TRBJ2-7; TRBD1 matches 8 bases. Germline CDR1 reads SGDLS; CDR2 reads YYNGEE. The CDR3 spans 16 residues. V shed 2 bases, J shed 3 bases, and the junction held 10 bases outside the gene matches. Supplemented by reference TRBV9 and TRBJ2-7, the full variable domain reads DSGVTQTPKHLITATGQRVTLRCSPRSGDLSVYWYQQSLDQGLQFLIQYYNGEERAKGNILERFSAQQFPDLHSELNLSSLELGDSALYFCASSVDTGQGYYEQYFGPGTRLTVT.

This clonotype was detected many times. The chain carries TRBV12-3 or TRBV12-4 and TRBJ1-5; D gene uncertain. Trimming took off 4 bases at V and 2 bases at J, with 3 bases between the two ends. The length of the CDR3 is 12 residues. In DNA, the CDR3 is TGTGCCAGCAGTTACGGCAATCAGCCCCAGCATTTT. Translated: CASSYGNQPQHF.

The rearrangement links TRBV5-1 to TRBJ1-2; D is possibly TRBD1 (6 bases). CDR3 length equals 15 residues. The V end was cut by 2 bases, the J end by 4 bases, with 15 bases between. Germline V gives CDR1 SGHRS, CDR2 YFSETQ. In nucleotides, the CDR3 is TGCGCCAGCAGCTTAGACGACAGGAAGATCTATGGCTACACCTTC. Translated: CASSLDDRKIYGYTF.